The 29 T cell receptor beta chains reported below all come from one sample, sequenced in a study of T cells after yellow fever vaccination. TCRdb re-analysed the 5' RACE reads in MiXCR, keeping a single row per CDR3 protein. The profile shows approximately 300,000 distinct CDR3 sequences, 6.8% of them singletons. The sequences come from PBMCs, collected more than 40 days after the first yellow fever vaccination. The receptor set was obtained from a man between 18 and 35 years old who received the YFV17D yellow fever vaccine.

This chain's CDR3 is CSATSSGQETQYF. The CDR3 DNA reads as TGCAGTGCTACCAGTAGCGGTCAAGAGACCCAGTACTTC. The chain is built from TRBV20-1 and TRBJ2-5; tentative D call: TRBD2 (6 bases). Germline V CDR1 and CDR2: DFQATT, SNEGSKA (reference sequence). This CDR3 is 13 amino acids long. Trimming took off 4 bases at V and 2 bases at J, with 11 bases between the two ends.

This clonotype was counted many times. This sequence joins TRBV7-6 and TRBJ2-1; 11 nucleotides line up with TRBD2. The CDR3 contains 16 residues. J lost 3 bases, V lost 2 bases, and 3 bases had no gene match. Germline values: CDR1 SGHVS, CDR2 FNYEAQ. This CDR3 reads CASSLLSGGGYNEQFF. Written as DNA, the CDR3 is TGTGCCAGCAGCTTACTTAGCGGGGGGGGCTACAATGAGCAGTTCTTC.

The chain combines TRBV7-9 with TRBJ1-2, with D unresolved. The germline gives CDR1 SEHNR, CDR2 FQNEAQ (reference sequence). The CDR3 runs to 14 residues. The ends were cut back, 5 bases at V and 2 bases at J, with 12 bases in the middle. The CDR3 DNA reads TGTGCCAGCAGCCCCTGGACCCGGAACTATGGCTACACCTTC. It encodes CASSPWTRNYGYTF.

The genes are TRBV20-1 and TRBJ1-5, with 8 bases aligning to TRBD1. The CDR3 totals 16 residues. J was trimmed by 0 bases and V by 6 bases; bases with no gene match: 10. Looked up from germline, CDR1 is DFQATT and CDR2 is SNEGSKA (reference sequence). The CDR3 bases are TGCAGTGCGCGGGACAGGACAACATATAGCAATCAGCCCCAGCATTTT. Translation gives CSARDRTTYSNQPQHF.

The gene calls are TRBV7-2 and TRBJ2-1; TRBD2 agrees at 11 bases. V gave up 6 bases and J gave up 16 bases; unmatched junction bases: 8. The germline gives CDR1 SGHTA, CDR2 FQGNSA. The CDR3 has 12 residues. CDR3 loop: CASSRSGGAIFF. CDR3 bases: TGTGCCAGCAGTCGTAGCGGGGGGGCAATCTTCTTC.

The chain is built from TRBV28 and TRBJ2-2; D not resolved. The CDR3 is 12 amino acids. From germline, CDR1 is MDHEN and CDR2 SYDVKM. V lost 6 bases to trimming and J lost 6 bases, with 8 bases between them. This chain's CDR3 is CASRPVPGELFF. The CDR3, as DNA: TGTGCCAGCAGACCGGTCCCCGGGGAGCTGTTTTTT.

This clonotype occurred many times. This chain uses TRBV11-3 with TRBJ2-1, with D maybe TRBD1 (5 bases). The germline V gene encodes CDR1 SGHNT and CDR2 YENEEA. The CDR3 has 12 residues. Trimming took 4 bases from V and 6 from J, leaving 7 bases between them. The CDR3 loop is CASSSDSNEQFF. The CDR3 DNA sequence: TGTGCCAGCAGCTCTGACAGCAATGAGCAGTTCTTC.

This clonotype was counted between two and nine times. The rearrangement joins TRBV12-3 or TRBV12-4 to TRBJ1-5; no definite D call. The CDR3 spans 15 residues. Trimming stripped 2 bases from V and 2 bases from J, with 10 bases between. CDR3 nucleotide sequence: TGTGCCAGCAGTTTATCGAGGGATCGCAATCAGCCCCAGCATTTT. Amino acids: CASSLSRDRNQPQHF.

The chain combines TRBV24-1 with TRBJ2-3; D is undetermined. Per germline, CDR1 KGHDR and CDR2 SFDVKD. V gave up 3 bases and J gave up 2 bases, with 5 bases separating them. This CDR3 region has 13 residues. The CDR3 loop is CATSDPYTDTQYF. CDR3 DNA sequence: TGTGCCACCAGTGATCCCTACACAGATACGCAGTATTTT.

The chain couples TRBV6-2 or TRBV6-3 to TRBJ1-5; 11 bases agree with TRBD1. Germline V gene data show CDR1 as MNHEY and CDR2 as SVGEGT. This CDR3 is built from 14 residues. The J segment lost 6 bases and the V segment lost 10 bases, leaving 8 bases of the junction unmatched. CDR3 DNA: TGTGCCATAAAGGACAGGGGGCGCGGTCAGCCCCAGCATTTT. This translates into CAIKDRGRGQPQHF.

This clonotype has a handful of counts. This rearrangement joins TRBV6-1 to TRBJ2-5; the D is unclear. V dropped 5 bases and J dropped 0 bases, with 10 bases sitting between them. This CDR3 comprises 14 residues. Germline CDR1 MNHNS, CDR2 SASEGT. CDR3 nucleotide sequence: TGTGCCAGCAGTCGCCGAATTTACCAAGAGACCCAGTACTTC. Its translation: CASSRRIYQETQYF.

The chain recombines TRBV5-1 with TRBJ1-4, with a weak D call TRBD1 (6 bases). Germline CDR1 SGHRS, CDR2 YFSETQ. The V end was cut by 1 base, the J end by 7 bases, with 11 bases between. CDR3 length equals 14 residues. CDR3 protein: CASSLFRGGEKLFF. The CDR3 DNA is TGCGCCAGCAGCTTGTTCAGGGGAGGTGAAAAACTGTTTTTT.

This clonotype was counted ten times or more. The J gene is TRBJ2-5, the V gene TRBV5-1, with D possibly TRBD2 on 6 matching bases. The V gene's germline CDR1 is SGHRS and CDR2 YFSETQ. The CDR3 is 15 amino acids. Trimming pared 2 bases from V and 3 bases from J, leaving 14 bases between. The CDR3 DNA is TGCGCCAGCAGCTTACTTCCGGGAGTCAAAGAGACCCAGTACTTC. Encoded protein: CASSLLPGVKETQYF.

The CDR3 nucleotides are TGTGCCAGCCTTTCAGGGGGCGTGGGAAACAATGAGCAGTTCTTC. This codes for CASLSGGVGNNEQFF. The V gene is TRBV28, the J gene TRBJ2-1, with TRBD1 identical over 8 bases. V lost 8 bases to trimming and J lost 5 bases; unmatched junction nucleotides: 11. Germline V gene sequence: CDR1 MDHEN, CDR2 SYDVKM. The CDR3 is made up of 15 amino acids.

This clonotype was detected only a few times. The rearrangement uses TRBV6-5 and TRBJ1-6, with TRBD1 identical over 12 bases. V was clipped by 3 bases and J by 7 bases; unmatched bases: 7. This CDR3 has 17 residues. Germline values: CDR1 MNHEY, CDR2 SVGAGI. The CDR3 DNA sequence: TGTGCCAGCAGTTATTCACCGGGACAGGGGGCGAATTCACCCCTCCACTTT. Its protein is CASSYSPGQGANSPLHF.

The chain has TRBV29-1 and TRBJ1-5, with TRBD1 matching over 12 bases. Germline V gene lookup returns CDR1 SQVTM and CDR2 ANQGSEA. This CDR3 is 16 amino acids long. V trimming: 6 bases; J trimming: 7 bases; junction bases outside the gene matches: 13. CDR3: CSVDPGTGGEGQPQHF. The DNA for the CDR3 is TGCAGCGTCGACCCCGGGACAGGGGGCGAGGGACAGCCCCAGCATTTT.

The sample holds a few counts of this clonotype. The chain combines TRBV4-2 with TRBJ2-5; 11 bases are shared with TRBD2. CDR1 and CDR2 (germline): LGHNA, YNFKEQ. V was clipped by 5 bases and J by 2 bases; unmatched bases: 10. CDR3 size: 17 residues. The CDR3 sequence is CASSYYGTSGLQETQYF. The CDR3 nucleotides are TGTGCCAGCAGCTACTACGGGACTAGCGGATTGCAAGAGACCCAGTACTTC.

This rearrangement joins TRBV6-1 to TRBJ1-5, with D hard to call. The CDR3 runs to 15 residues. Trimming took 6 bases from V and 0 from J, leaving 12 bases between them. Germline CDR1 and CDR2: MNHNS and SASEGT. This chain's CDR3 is CASSPSFPSNQPQHF. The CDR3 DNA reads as TGTGCCAGCAGCCCGTCCTTTCCTAGCAATCAGCCCCAGCATTTT.

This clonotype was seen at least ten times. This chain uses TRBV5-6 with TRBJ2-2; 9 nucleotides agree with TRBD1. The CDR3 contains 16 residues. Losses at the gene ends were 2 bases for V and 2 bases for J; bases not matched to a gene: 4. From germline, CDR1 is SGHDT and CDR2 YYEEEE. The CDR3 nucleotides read TGTGCCAGCAGCTTTTGGGGACAGGGAAACACCGGGGAGCTGTTTTTT. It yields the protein CASSFWGQGNTGELFF.

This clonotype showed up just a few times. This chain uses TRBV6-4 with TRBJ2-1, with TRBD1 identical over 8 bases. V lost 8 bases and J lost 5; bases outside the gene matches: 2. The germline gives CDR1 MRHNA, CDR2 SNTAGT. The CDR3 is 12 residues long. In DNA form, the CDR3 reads TGTGCCAGCCGACAGGGGAACAATGAGCAGTTCTTC. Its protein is CASRQGNNEQFF.

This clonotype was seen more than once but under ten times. The CDR3 protein is CAIEGPYGYTF. DNA for the CDR3: TGTGCCATCGAAGGACCCTATGGCTACACCTTC. The chain links TRBV6-5 to TRBJ1-2, with D hard to call. The CDR3 runs 11 residues. V lost 10 bases, J lost 4 bases, and 10 bases lay in between. In germline, CDR1 is MNHEY, CDR2 SVGAGI.

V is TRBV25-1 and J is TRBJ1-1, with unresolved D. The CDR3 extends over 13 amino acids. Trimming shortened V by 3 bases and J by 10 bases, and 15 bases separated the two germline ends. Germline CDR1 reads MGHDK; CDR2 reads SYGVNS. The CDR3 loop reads CASSDSDGRAAFF. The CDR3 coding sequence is TGTGCCAGCAGTGATTCGGACGGTAGGGCAGCTTTCTTT.

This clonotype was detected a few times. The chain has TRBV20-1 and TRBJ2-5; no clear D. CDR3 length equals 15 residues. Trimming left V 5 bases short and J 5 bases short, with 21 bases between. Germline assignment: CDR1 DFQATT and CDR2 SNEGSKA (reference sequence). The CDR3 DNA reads TGCAGTGCTGATATGCCAGGTTCGACTTGGGAGACCCAGTACTTC. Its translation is CSADMPGSTWETQYF.

CDR3 amino acids: CASSQEAPWAGAAYGYTF. The CDR3 nucleotides read TGCGCCAGCAGCCAAGAAGCCCCCTGGGCAGGGGCCGCCTATGGCTACACCTTC. The chain combines TRBV4-3 with TRBJ1-2; possible D gene TRBD1, 6 bases. Germline CDR1 LGHNA, CDR2 YSLEER. The length of the CDR3 is 18 residues. V was cut by 0 bases and J by 4 bases, with 21 bases left in between.

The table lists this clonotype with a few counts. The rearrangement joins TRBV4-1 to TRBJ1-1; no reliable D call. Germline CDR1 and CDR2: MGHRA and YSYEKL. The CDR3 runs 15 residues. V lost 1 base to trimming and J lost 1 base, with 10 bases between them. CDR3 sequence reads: CASSQGHSGNTEAFF. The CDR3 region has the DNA TGCGCCAGCAGCCAAGGCCACAGCGGGAACACTGAAGCTTTCTTT.

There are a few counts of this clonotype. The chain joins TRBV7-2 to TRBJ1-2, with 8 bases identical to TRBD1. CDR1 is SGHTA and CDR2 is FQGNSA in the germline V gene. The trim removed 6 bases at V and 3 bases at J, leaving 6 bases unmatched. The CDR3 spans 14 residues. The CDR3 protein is CASRLYRGDYGYTF. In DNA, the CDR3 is TGTGCCAGCAGACTTTACAGGGGGGACTATGGCTACACCTTC.

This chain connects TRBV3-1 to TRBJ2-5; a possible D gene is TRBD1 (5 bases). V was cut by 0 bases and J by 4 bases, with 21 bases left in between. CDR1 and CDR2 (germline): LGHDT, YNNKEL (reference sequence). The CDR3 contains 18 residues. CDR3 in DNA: TGTGCCAGCAGCCAAGATTGGGGCCGAGACAGCCTTCCAGAGACCCAGTACTTC. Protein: CASSQDWGRDSLPETQYF.

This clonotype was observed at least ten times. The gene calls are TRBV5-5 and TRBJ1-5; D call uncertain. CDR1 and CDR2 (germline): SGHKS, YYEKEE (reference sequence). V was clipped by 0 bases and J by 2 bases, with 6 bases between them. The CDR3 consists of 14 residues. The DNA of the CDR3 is TGTGCCAGCAGCTTGGTGCCAGGCAATCAGCCCCAGCATTTT. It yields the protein CASSLVPGNQPQHF.

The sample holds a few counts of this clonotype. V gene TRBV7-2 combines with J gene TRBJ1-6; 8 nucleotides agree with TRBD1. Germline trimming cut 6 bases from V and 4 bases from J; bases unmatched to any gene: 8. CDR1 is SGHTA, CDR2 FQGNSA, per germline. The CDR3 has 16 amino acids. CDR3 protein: CASSSAGTGYNSPLHF. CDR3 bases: TGTGCCAGCAGTTCGGCTGGGACAGGTTATAATTCACCCCTCCACTTT.